This T cell receptor beta chain was documented in a study of cytomegalovirus exposure and HLA in healthy donors. General study points: Productive rates of about 87% or about 30% were seen for most TCR beta V segments in an earlier analysis. Most CMV-associated TCR beta chains appeared HLA-restricted in a later analysis.

V was clipped by 3 bases and J by 1 base; unmatched bases: 16. This CDR3 comprises 20 residues. CDR1 and CDR2 from the germline V gene are LNHDA and SQIVND (reference sequence). In the PCR, 60 Vbeta and 13 Jbeta primers were used. TCRdb's table, derived via immunoSEQ multiplex PCR, lists solely in-frame clones and lacks some. The table lists around 150,000 clones, roughly 80% of them singletons. With regard to this clone: Its specificity is not known.

Nominal health characterized the donors when sampled, though unrecorded immune exposures were likely. The source material was PBMCs. The TCR comes from a man aged 45-60 years in good health and CMV-seropositive. V is TRBV19 and J is TRBJ2-2, with 8 nucleotides matching TRBD2. CDR3 in amino acids: CASSIPWASGFLGNTGELFF. As DNA, the CDR3 is TGTGCCAGTAGTATCCCCTGGGCTAGCGGGTTTTTGGGGAACACCGGGGAGCTGTTTTTT.